This T cell receptor (beta chain) emerged from a study of blood T cells in healthy people across ages. Alongside a J-beta primer mix, a sample-barcoded 5' primer served in a second PCR lasting about 7 to 12 cycles. TCRdb redid the calling of the 5' RACE reads with MiXCR, one entry per CDR3 protein. Of more than 900,000 distinct CDR3 sequences listed, approximately 25% are singletons. The CDR3 consists of 12 residues. The V gene's germline CDR1 is DFQATT and CDR2 SNEGSKA (reference sequence). The junction had 3 bases not matched to a gene; V was cut back by 6 bases and J by 2 bases. At least 6 million PBMCs were isolated per sample. The sample also formed part of further work on T cells of mothers and their children.

Sequencing was carried out using blood. The V and J genes are TRBV20-1 and TRBJ1-2, with 7 bases aligning to TRBD1. The receptor comes from a girl aged 2-15 years in good health. The CDR3 nucleotides are TGCAGTGCCATGGACAGGAACTATGGCTACACCTTC. It codes for CSAMDRNYGYTF.